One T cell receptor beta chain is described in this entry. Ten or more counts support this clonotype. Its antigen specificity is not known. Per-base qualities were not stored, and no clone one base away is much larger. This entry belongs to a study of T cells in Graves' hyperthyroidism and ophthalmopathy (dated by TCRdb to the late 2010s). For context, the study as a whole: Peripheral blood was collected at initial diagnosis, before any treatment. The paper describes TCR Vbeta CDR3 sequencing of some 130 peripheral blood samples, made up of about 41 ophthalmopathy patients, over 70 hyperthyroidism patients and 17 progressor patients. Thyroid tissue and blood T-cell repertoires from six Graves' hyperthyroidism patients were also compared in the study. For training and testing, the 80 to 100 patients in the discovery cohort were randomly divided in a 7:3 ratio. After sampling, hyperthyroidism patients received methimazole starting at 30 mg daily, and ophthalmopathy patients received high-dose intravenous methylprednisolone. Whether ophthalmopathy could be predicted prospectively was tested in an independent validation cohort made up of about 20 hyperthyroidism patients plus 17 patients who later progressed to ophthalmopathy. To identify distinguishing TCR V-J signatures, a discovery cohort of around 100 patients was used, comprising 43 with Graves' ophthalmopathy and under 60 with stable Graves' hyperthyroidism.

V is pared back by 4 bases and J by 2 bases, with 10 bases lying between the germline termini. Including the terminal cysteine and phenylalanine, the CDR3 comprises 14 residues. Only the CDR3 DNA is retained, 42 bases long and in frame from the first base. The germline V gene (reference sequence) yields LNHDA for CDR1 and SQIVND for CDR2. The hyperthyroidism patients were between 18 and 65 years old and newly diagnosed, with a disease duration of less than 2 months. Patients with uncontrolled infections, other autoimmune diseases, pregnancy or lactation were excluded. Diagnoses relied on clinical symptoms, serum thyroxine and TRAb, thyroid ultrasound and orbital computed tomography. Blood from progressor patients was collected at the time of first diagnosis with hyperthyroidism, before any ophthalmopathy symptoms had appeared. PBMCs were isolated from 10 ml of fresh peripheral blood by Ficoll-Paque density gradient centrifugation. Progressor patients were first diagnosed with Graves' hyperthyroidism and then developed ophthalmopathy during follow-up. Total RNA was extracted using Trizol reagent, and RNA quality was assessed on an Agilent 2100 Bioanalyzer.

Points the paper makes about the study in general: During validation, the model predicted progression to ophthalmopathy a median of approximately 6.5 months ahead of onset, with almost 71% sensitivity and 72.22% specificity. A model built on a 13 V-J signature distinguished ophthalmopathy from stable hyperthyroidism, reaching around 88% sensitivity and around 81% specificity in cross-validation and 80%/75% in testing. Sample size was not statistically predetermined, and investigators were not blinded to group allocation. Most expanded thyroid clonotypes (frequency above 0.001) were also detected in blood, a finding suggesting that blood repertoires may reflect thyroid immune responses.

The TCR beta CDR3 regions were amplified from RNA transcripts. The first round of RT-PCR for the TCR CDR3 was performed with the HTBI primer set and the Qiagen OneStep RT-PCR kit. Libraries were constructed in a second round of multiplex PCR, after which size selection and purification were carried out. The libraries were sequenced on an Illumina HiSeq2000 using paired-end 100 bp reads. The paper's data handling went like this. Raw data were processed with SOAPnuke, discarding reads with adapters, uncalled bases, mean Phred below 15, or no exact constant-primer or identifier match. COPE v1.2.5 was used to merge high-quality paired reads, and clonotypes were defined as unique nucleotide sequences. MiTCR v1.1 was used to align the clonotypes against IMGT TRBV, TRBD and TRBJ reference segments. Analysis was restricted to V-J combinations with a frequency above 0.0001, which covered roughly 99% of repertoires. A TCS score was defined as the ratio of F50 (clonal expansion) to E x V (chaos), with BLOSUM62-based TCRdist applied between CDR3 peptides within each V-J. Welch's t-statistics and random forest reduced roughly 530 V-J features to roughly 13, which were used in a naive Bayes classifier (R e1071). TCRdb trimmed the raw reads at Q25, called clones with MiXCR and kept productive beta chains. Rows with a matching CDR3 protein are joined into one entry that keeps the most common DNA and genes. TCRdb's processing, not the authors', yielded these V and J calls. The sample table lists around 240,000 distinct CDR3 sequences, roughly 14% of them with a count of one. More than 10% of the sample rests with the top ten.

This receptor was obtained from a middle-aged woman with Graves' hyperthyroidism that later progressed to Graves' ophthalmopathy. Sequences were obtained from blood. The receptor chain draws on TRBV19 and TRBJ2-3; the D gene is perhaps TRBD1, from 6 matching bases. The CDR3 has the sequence CASSRQVSTDTQYF. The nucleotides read TGTGCCAGTAGTAGACAGGTTTCCACAGATACGCAGTATTTT.